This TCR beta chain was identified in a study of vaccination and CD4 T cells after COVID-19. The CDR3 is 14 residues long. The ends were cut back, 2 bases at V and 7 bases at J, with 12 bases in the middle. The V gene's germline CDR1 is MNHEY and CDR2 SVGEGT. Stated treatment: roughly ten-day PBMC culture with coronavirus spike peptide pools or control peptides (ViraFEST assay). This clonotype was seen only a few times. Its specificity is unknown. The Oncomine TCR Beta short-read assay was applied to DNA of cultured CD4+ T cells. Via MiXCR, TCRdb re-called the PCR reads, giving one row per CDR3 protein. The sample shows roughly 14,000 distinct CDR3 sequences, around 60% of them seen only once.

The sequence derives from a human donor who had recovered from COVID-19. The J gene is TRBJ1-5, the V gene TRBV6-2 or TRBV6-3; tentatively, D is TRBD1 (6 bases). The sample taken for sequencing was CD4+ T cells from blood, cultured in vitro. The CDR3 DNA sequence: TGTGCCAGCAGTTACGGGGGCGCGGGGCAGCCCCAGCATTTT. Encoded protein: CASSYGGAGQPQHF.